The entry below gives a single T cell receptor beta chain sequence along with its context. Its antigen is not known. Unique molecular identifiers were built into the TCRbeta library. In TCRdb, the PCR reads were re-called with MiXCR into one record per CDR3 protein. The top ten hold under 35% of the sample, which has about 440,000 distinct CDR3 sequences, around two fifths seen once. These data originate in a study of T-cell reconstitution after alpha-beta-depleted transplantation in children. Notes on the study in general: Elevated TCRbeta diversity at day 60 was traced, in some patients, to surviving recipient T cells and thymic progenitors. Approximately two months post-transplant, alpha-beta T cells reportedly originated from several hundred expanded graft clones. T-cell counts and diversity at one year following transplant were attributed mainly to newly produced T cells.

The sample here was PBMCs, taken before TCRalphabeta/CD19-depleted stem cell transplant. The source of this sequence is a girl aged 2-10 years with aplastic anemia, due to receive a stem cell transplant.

The chain's CDR3 is CASSWRGASPDTQYF. The DNA for the CDR3 is TGTGCCAGCAGCTGGAGGGGTGCCTCTCCAGATACGCAGTATTTT. The chain employs TRBV5-5 and TRBJ2-3, with D possibly TRBD2 on 6 matching bases. The ends were cut back, 3 bases at V and 4 bases at J, with 15 bases in the middle. The germline gives CDR1 SGHKS, CDR2 YYEKEE (reference sequence). This CDR3 contains 15 residues.